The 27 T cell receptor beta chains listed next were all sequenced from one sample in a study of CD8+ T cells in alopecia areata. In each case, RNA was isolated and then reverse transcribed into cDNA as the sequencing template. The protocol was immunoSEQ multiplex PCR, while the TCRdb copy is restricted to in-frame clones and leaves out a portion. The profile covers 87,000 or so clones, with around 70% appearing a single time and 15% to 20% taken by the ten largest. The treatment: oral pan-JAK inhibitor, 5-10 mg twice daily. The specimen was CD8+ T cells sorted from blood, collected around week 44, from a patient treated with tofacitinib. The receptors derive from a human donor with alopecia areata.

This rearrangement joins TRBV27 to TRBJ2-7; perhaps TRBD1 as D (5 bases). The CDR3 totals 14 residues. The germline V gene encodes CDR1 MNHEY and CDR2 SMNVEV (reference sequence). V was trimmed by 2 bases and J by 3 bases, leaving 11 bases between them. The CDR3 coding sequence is TGTGCCAGCAGTTTACTCCCAGGGAACTACGAGCAGTACTTC. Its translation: CASSLLPGNYEQYF.

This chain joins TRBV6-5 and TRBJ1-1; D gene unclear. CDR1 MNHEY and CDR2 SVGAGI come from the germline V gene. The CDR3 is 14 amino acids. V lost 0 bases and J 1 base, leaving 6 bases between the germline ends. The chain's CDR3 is CASSYSISNTEAFF. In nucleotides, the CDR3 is TGTGCCAGCAGTTACTCAATATCGAACACTGAAGCTTTCTTT.

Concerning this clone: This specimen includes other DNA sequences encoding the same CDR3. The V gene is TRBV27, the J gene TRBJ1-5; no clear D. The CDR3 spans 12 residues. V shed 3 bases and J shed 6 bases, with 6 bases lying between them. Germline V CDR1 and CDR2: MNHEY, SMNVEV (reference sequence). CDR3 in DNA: TGTGCCAGCAGTTTCGTTGGTCAGCCCCAGCATTTT. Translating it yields CASSFVGQPQHF.

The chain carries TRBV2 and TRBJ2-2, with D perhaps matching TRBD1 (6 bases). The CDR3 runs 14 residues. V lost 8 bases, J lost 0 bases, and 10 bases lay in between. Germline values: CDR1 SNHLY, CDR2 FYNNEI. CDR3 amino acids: CASEGGTNTGELFF. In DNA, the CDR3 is TGTGCCAGCGAAGGGGGTACGAACACCGGGGAGCTGTTTTTT.

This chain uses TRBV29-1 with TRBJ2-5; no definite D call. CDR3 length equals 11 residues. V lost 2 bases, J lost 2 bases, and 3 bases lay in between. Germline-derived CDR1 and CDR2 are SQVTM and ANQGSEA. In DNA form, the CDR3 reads TGCAGCGTTGAAAGTCAAGAGACCCAGTACTTC. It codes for CSVESQETQYF.

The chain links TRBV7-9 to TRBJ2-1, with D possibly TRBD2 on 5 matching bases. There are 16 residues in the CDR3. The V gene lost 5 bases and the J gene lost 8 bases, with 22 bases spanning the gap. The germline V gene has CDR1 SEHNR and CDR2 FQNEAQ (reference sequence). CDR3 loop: CASSVGADLYDDEQFF. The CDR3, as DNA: TGTGCCAGCAGCGTAGGAGCGGATCTGTACGACGATGAGCAGTTCTTC.

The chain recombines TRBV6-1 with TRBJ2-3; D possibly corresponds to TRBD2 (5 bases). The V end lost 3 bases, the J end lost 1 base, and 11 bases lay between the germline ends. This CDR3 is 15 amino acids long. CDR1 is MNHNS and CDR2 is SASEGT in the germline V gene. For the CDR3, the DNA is TGTGCCAGCAGTGATCTAGCCCATGGCACAGATACGCAGTATTTT. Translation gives CASSDLAHGTDTQYF.

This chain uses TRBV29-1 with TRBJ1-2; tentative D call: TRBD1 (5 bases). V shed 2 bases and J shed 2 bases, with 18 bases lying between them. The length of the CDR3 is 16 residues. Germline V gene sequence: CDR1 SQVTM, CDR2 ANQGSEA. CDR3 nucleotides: TGCAGCGTTGAACCTGCAGGGTGGGTAGACAACTATGGCTACACCTTC. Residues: CSVEPAGWVDNYGYTF.

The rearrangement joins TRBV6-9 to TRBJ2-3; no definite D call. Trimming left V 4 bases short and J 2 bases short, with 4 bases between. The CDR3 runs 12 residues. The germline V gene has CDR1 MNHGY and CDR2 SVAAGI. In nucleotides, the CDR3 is TGTGCCAGCAGTTGGATCACAGATACGCAGTATTTT. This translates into CASSWITDTQYF.

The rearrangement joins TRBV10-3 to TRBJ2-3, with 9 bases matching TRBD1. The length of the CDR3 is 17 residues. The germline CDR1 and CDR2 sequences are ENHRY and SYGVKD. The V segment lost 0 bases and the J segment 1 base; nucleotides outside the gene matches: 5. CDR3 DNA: TGTGCCATCAGTGAGTCGAGAGGGACAGGGCGCACAGATACGCAGTATTTT. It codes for CAISESRGTGRTDTQYF.

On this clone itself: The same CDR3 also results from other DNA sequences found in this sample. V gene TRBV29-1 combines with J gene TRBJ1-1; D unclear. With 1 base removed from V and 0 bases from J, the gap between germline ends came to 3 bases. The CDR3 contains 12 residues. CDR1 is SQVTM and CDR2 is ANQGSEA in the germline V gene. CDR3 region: CSVEVMNTEAFF. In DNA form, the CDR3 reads TGCAGCGTTGAAGTAATGAACACTGAAGCTTTCTTT.

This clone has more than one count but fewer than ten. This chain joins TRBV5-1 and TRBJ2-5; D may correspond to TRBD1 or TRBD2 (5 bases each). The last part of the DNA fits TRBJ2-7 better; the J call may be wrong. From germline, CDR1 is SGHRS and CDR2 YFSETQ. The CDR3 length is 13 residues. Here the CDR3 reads CASSGTPNYEQYF. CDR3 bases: TGCGCCAGCAGCGGGACCCCTAACTACGAGCAGTACTTC.

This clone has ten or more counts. The CDR3 DNA follows: TGTGCCAGCTCTCGGGGGGGGTCCTACGAGCAGTACTTC. Amino acid sequence: CASSRGGSYEQYF. J is TRBJ2-7 and V is TRBV11-2; 8 positions match TRBD2. CDR3 length: 13 amino acids. Germline assignment: CDR1 SGHAT and CDR2 FQNNGV. The V and J ends lost 8 bases and 1 base, in that order; junction bases with no gene match: 4.

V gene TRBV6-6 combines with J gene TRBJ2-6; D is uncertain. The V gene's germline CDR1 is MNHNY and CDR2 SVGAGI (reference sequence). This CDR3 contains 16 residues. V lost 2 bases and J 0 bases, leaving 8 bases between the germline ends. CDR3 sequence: CASSYPAISGANVLTF. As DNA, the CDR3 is TGTGCCAGCAGTTACCCCGCAATCTCTGGGGCCAACGTCCTGACTTTC.

CDR3 bases: TGTGCCAGCAGCTTAAACAGGGGGGTTAATCAGCCCCAGCATTTT. This sequence encodes CASSLNRGVNQPQHF. This rearrangement joins TRBV7-8 to TRBJ1-5; the match to TRBD1 covers 8 bases. The J segment lost 4 bases and the V segment lost 2 bases, leaving 4 bases of the junction unmatched. This CDR3 is built from 15 residues. Germline loops: CDR1 SGHVS, CDR2 FQNEAQ.

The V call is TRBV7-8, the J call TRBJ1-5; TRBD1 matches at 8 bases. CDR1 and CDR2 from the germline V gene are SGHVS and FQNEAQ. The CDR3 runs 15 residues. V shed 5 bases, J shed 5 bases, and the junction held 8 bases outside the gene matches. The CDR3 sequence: CASSLGQGRHQPQHF. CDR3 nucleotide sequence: TGTGCCAGCAGCCTCGGACAGGGAAGGCATCAGCCCCAGCATTTT.

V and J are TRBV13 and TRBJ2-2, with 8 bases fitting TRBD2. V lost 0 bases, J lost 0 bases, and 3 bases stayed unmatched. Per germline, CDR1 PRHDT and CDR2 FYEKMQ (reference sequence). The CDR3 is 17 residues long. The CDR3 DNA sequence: TGTGCCAGCAGCTTAGGGGTAGCGGGGACGAACACCGGGGAGCTGTTTTTT. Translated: CASSLGVAGTNTGELFF.

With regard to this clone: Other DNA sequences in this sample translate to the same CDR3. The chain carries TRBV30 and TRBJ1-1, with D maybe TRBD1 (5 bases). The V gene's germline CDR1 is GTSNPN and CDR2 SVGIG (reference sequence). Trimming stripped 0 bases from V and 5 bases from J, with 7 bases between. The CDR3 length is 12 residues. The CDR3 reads CAWSVGGTEAFF. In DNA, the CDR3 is TGTGCCTGGAGTGTGGGGGGAACTGAAGCTTTCTTT.

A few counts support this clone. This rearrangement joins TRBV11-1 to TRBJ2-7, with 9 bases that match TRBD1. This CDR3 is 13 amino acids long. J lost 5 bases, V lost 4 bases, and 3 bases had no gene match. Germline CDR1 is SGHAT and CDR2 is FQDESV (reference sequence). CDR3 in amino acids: CASSSGQGDEQYF. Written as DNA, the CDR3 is TGTGCCAGCAGCTCGGGACAGGGCGACGAGCAGTACTTC.

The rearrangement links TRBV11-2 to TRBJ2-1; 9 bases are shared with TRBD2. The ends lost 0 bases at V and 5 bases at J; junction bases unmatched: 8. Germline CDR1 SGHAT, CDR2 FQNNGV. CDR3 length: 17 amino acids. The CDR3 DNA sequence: TGTGCCAGCAGCTTAGAGAGCGGCGGGGGGGACCACAATGAGCAGTTCTTC. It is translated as CASSLESGGGDHNEQFF.

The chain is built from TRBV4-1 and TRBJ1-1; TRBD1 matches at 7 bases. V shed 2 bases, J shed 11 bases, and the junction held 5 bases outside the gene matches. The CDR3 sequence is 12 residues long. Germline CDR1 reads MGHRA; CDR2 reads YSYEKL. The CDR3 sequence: CASSQKGARAFF. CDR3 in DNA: TGCGCCAGCAGCCAAAAGGGGGCGAGGGCTTTCTTT.

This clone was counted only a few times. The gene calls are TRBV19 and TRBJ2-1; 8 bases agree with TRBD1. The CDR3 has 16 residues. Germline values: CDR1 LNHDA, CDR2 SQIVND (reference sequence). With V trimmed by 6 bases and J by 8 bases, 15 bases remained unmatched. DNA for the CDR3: TGTGCCAGTAGCCCTTTTACAGGGGGTGGGTTCGATGAGCAGTTCTTC. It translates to CASSPFTGGGFDEQFF.

CDR3 protein: CASSLPTGAYNEQFF. CDR3 nucleotides: TGCGCCAGCAGCTTGCCGACAGGGGCCTACAATGAGCAGTTCTTC. The chain is built from TRBV5-1 and TRBJ2-1; TRBD1 aligns across 8 bases. This CDR3 region has 15 residues. After removal of 1 base from V and 2 bases from J, the junction contained 2 bases not matched to a gene. Germline-derived CDR1 and CDR2 are SGHRS and YFSETQ.

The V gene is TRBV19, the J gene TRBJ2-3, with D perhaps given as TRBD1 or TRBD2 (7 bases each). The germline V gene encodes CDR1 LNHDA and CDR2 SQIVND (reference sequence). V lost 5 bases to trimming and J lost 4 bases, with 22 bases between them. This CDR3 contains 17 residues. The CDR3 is CASSLDGEGAYADTQYF. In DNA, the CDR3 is TGTGCCAGTAGTCTGGACGGGGAGGGGGCATACGCAGATACGCAGTATTTT.

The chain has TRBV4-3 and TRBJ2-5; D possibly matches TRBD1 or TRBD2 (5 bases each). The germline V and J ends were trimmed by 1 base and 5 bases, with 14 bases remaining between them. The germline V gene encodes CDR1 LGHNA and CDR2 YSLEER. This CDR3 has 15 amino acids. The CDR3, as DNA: TGCGCCAGCAGCCAAGTTCTGGGCGAGGGGGAGACCCAGTACTTC. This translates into CASSQVLGEGETQYF.

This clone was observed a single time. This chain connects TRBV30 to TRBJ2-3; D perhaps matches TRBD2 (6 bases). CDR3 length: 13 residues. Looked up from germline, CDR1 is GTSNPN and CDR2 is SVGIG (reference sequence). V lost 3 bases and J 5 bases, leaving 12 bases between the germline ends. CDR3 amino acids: CAWSPRGLDTQYF. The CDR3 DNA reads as TGTGCCTGGAGCCCAAGGGGACTAGATACGCAGTATTTT.

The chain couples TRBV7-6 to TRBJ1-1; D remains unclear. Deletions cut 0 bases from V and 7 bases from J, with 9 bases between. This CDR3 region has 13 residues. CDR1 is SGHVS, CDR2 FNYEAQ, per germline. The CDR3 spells CASSLASSGEAFF. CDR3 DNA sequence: TGTGCCAGCAGCTTAGCCAGTAGCGGTGAAGCTTTCTTT. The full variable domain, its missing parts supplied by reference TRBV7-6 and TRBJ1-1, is GAGVSQSPRYKVTKRGQDVALRCDPISGHVSLYWYRQALGQGPEFLTYFNYEAQQDKSGLPNDRFSAERPEGSISTLTIQRTEQRDSAMYRCASSLASSGEAFFGQGTRLTVV.